These T cell receptor beta chains were read from a single sample in a study of blood T cells in healthy people across ages. Using its own MiXCR run on the 5' RACE reads, TCRdb lists one record per CDR3 protein. The sample has roughly 1.4 million distinct CDR3 sequences, around 59% seen once. Sequenced input: blood. The receptors here all came from a man younger than 30 in good health. Both conserved end residues are part of each CDR3. The D gene is left open where the match is weak. Part of the rows lack a size; the others show once, few, many or a class for expanded clones.

CDR3 DNA | CDR3 protein | V gene | clone size | D gene | J gene
TGCAGTGCCCCAGGACTAGCGGGTCGAGATACGCAGTATTTT | CSAPGLAGRDTQYF | TRBV20-1 | . | TRBD2 | TRBJ2-3
TGTGCCAGCAGTGGGCGTAGCGGGGGATCCACAGATACGCAGTATTTT | CASSGRSGGSTDTQYF | TRBV28 | . | TRBD2 | TRBJ2-3
TGTGCCAGCAGTTACTCATTAGCGTACCAAGAGACCCAGTACTTC | CASSYSLAYQETQYF | TRBV6-5 | . | . | TRBJ2-5
TGCAGCGTGGCTACTCAACAGGGATGGTTGTTTTTT | CSVATQQGWLFF | TRBV29-1 | . | . | TRBJ2-2
TGTGCCAGCAGCTCGCCACCGGCGAATGAGCAGTTCTTC | CASSSPPANEQFF | TRBV11-2 | once | . | TRBJ2-1
TGTGCCAGCAGTTACCGGCGGGAGGGCCGGTATATGGAGACCCAGTACTTC | CASSYRREGRYMETQYF | TRBV6-2/TRBV6-3 | . | TRBD2 | TRBJ2-5
TGCGCCAGCAGCCAAGAGGTGAAGCCAGGGCCGAACACTGAAGCTTTCTTT | CASSQEVKPGPNTEAFF | TRBV4-1 | . | . | TRBJ1-1
TGTGCCAGCAGCTTGGTCCGAACAACTCACCCAGACCGCTACACCTTC | CASSLVRTTHPDRYTF | TRBV5-6 | few | . | TRBJ1-2
TGTGCCAGCAGCTTCAAGGGGCGGGGGGTAGAAGATACGCAGTATTTT | CASSFKGRGVEDTQYF | TRBV2 | . | TRBD2 | TRBJ2-3
TGTGCCAGCAGCCTAACCTTCGACAGGGGGAAGTTCTTC | CASSLTFDRGKFF | TRBV3-1 | . | TRBD1 | TRBJ2-1
TGCAGTGCTAGAGATGTGAAACACTCCTACGAGCAGTACTTC | CSARDVKHSYEQYF | TRBV20-1 | . | . | TRBJ2-7
TGTGCCTGGACTGTACTAGAGAATCTGAGCGGCTACACCTTC | CAWTVLENLSGYTF | TRBV30 | . | . | TRBJ1-2
TGCAGTGCTAGAGCCCCTCAGCGGGGGACCTACAATGAGCAGTTCTTC | CSARAPQRGTYNEQFF | TRBV20-1 | . | TRBD2 | TRBJ2-1
TGTGCCAGCAGTATCTCGGTGAACACTGAAGCTTTCTTT | CASSISVNTEAFF | TRBV27 | . | . | TRBJ1-1
TGCAGCGCCCCCGATGGCGGGCCGAACAATGAGCAGTTCTTC | CSAPDGGPNNEQFF | TRBV29-1 | . | . | TRBJ2-1
TGTGCCAGCAGCCCGTCGGGGCGGCAAGCCTACGAGCAGTACTTC | CASSPSGRQAYEQYF | TRBV7-6 | few | . | TRBJ2-7
TGCAGTGCTGTTCTACGGAATCTGCCCCAGCATTTT | CSAVLRNLPQHF | TRBV20-1 | . | . | TRBJ1-5
TGCAGTGCTAGAGATCGCGGACAGGCAGCTAACGAGCAGTACTTC | CSARDRGQAANEQYF | TRBV20-1 | . | TRBD1 | TRBJ2-7
TGTGACAGCAGGATCGGGGGGGCCACCGGGGAGCTGTTTTTT | CDSRIGGATGELFF | TRBV6-2/TRBV6-3 | . | TRBD2 | TRBJ2-2
TGTGCCAGCAGCCAGACTAGCGGGGTTATCACAGATACGCAGTATTTT | CASSQTSGVITDTQYF | TRBV12-3/TRBV12-4 | . | TRBD2 | TRBJ2-3
TGCGCCAGCAGCTTGGGCGGACAGAGTGAAAAACTGTTTTTT | CASSLGGQSEKLFF | TRBV5-1 | . | . | TRBJ1-4
TGTGCCAGCAGTTACTCATGGGGGTTTAAGTACAATGAGCAGTTCTTC | CASSYSWGFKYNEQFF | TRBV6-6 | . | . | TRBJ2-1
TGTGCCAGCAGCTTTCTAGAACAACAAGAGACCCAGTACTTC | CASSFLEQQETQYF | TRBV7-9 | . | . | TRBJ2-5
TGTGCCAGCAGCCCCGGTGGGGGGGTTTACTTTGAAAACATTCAGTACTTC | CASSPGGGVYFENIQYF | TRBV7-2 | once | TRBD2 | TRBJ2-4
TGTGCCAGCAGCTTAGAACGGATAGCTAACTATGGCTACACCTTC | CASSLERIANYGYTF | TRBV7-9 | . | . | TRBJ1-2
TGTGCCAGCACCCTGGTGGGGTTAGCTAATGAAAAACTGTTTTTT | CASTLVGLANEKLFF | TRBV6-1 | . | . | TRBJ1-4
TGTGCCACCAGCAGAGAGTCCCCGAGACTAGCGGGTTACAATGAGCAGTTCTTC | CATSRESPRLAGYNEQFF | TRBV15 | once | TRBD2 | TRBJ2-1
TGTGCCAGCACTGCGGACAGCTACGAGCAGTACTTC | CASTADSYEQYF | TRBV6-5 | few | . | TRBJ2-7
TGCAGTGCTAGAGTAGGCAGCGCTAACTATGGCTACACCTTC | CSARVGSANYGYTF | TRBV20-1 | . | . | TRBJ1-2
TGTGCCAGCAGCTTAGTTCGGGGGGGGCCCCAAGAGACCCAGTACTTC | CASSLVRGGPQETQYF | TRBV7-6 | . | TRBD2 | TRBJ2-5
TGCAGTGCTACCCGACAGCCCTACGAGCAGTACTTC | CSATRQPYEQYF | TRBV20-1 | few | . | TRBJ2-7
TGTGCCAGCAGTTACCCAACTCTCCGTCGGGCGCTGCCAACCTACGAGCAGTACTTC | CASSYPTLRRALPTYEQYF | TRBV6-5 | . | . | TRBJ2-7
TGTGCCAGCAGCCGGTTCGGGCGAGAGACCCAGTACTTC | CASSRFGRETQYF | TRBV14 | few | . | TRBJ2-5
TGCAGTGCTAGTGCAGGGGGCTATTCACCCCTCCACTTT | CSASAGGYSPLHF | TRBV20-1 | . | TRBD1 | TRBJ1-6
TGCGCCAGCAGCCCATTCACAGACACTGAAGCTTTCTTT | CASSPFTDTEAFF | TRBV5-1 | once | . | TRBJ1-1